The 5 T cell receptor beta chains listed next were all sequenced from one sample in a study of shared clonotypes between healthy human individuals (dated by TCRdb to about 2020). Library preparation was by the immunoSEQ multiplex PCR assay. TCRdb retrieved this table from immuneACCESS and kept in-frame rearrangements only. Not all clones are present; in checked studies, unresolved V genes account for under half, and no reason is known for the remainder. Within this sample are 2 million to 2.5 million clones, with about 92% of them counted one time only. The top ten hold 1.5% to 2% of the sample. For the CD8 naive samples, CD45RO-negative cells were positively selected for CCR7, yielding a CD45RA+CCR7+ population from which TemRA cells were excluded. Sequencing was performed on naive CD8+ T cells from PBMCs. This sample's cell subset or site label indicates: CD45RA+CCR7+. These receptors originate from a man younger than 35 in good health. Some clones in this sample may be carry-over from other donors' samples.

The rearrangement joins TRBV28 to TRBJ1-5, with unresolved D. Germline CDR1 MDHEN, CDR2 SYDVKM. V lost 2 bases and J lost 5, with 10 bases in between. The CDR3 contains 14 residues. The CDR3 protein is CASSLLQTYQPQHF. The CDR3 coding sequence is TGTGCCAGCAGTTTACTACAGACCTATCAGCCCCAGCATTTT.

CDR3 coding DNA: TGTGCCAGCAGCTTCCCCCTGCAGGGGGGGCGGGAGCAGTACTTC. Its protein product is CASSFPLQGGREQYF. The J gene is TRBJ2-7, the V gene TRBV5-4; D is perhaps TRBD1 or TRBD2 (7 bases each). Germline CDR1 SGHNT, CDR2 YYREEE (reference sequence). Trimming took 2 bases from V and 7 from J, leaving 19 bases between them. There are 15 residues in the CDR3.

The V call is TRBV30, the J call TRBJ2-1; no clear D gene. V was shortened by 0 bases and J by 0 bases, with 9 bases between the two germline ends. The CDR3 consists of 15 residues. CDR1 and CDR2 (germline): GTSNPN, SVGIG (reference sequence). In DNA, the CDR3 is TGTGCCTGGAGTGTACTTATGAGCTCCTACAATGAGCAGTTCTTC. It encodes CAWSVLMSSYNEQFF.

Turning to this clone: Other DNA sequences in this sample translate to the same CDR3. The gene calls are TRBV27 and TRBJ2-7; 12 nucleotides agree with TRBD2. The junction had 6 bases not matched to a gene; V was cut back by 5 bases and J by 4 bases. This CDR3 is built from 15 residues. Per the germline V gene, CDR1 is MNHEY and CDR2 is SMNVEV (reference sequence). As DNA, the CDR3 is TGTGCCAGCAGTCCCCTAGCGGGAGGGCCTTACGAGCAGTACTTC. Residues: CASSPLAGGPYEQYF.

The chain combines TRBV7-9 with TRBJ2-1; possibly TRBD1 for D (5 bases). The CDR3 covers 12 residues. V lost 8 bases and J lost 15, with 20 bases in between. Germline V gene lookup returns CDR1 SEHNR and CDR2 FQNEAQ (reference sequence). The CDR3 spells CASASPSQGWFF. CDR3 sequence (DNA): TGTGCCAGCGCTTCGCCCTCGCAGGGTTGGTTCTTC. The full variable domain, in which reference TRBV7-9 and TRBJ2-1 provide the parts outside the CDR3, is DTGVSQNPRHKITKRGQNVTFRCDPISEHNRLYWYRQTLGQGPEFLTYFQNEAQLEKSRLLSDRFSAERPKGSFSTLEIQRTEQGDSAMYLCASASPSQGWFFGPGTRLTVL.